Described below is a single TCR beta chain sequence and its context. The antigen it binds to is not known. No per-base quality is available; no much larger clone lies one base away. This sample is part of a study of T cells in Graves' hyperthyroidism and ophthalmopathy (dated by TCRdb to about 2019). Some background on the complete study: Peripheral blood was collected at initial diagnosis, before any treatment. To identify distinguishing TCR V-J signatures, a discovery cohort of roughly 100 patients was used, comprising 43 with Graves' ophthalmopathy and approximately 57 with stable Graves' hyperthyroidism. Prospective prediction of ophthalmopathy was tested in an independent validation cohort of 18 to 20 hyperthyroidism patients and roughly 16 patients who later progressed to ophthalmopathy. For training and testing, the 110 or so patients in the discovery cohort were randomly divided in a 7:3 ratio. The study also compared thyroid tissue and blood T-cell repertoires from a handful of Graves' hyperthyroidism patients. After blood sampling, hyperthyroidism patients were treated with methimazole at a starting dose of 30 mg daily, and ophthalmopathy patients were treated with high-dose intravenous methylprednisolone. TCR Vbeta CDR3 sequencing of approximately 140 peripheral blood samples (around 45 ophthalmopathy, around 80 hyperthyroidism and about 17 progressor patients) is reported in the paper.

The TCR beta CDR3 regions were amplified from the RNA transcripts. A first-round RT-PCR of the TCR CDR3 used the HTBI primer set with the Qiagen OneStep RT-PCR kit. A second multiplex PCR round built the libraries, followed by size selection and purification. Libraries were sequenced paired-end with 100 bp reads on an Illumina HiSeq2000. Per the original workflow: SOAPnuke was used to process the raw data, removing reads that contained adapters or uncalled bases, had a mean Phred below 15, or lacked an exact match to the constant primer or identifier. High-quality paired reads were merged using COPE v1.2.5, and each unique nucleotide sequence was defined as a clonotype. MiTCR v1.1 was used to align clonotypes to the IMGT TRBV, TRBD and TRBJ reference segments. The analysis was restricted to V-J combinations with a frequency above 0.0001, which together covered around 99% of the repertoires. The TCS score was defined as F50 (clonal expansion) divided by E x V (chaos), with BLOSUM62-based TCRdist calculated between CDR3 peptides within each V-J. Welch's t-statistics and random forest reduced some 510 V-J features to 10 to 15, which were used in a naive Bayes classifier (R e1071). TCRdb reprocessing: public reads trimmed at Q25 with fastp, clones called with MiXCR, in-frame beta chains kept. Each CDR3 protein gets just one entry, which takes the most common genes and DNA from the rows behind it. The authors' filters were not applied to this entry. The sample has roughly 700,000 distinct CDR3 sequences on record, around 15% of them singletons. The ten largest clones add up to approximately 10% of the sample.

As encoded in the germline V gene (reference sequence), CDR1 is SEHNR while CDR2 is FQNEAQ. Counted from cysteine to phenylalanine, this CDR3 has 18 amino acids. Here the CDR3 DNA is all that survives: 54 bases in frame from base 1. V is reduced by 5 bases and J by 1 base, leaving a spacing of 22 bases between them. Graves' hyperthyroidism was defined as stable when no progression to ophthalmopathy occurred over 18 months of follow-up. The hyperthyroidism patients were between 18 and 65 years old and newly diagnosed, with a disease duration of less than 2 months. The study excluded patients with uncontrolled infections, other autoimmune diseases, pregnancy or lactation. Diagnoses relied on clinical symptoms, serum thyroxine and TRAb, thyroid ultrasound and orbital computed tomography. Ficoll-Paque density gradient centrifugation was used to isolate PBMCs from approximately 10 ml of fresh peripheral blood. Total RNA was extracted using Trizol reagent, and RNA quality was assessed on an Agilent 2100 Bioanalyzer.

Points the paper makes about the study in general: No statistical method was used to fix the sample size in advance, and group allocation was not hidden from the investigators. During validation, the model predicted progression to ophthalmopathy a median of about 6.3 months ahead of onset, with almost 71% sensitivity and 72% to 80% specificity. Most expanded thyroid clonotypes (frequency above 0.001) were also detected in blood, a finding suggesting that blood repertoires may reflect thyroid immune responses. A model built on a 13 V-J signature distinguished ophthalmopathy from stable hyperthyroidism, reaching about 89% sensitivity and 81.08% specificity in cross-validation and 80%/75% in testing.

The chain is encoded by TRBV7-9 joined to TRBJ2-3; the D segment could be TRBD2, given 6 matching bases. The specimen sequenced was blood. The sequence was collected from a woman aged 18 to 35 with Graves' hyperthyroidism. This receptor has the CDR3 CASSPLGGRRLGTDTQYF. The bases read TGTGCCAGCAGCCCTTTAGGAGGGAGGCGGCTGGGCACAGATACGCAGTATTTT.